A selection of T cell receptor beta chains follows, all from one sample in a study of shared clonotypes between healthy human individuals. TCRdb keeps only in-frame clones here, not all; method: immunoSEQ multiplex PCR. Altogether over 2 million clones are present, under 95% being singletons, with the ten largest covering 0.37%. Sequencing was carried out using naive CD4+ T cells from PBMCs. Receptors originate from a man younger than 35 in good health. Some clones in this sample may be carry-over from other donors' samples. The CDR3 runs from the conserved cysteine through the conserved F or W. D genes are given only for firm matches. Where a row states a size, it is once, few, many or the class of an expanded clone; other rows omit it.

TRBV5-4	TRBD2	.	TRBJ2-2	CASSFATSANTGELFF	TGTGCCAGCAGCTTTGCCACTAGCGCGAACACCGGGGAGCTGTTTTTT
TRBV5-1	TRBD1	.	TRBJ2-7	CASSPGTGGYEQYF	TGCGCCAGCAGCCCCGGAACAGGGGGCTACGAGCAGTACTTC
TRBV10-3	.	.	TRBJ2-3	CAARQGAGDTQYF	TGTGCCGCACGGCAGGGTGCGGGAGATACGCAGTATTTT
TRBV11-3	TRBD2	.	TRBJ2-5	CASSQGLAAKETQYF	TGTGCCAGCAGCCAGGGACTAGCGGCCAAAGAGACCCAGTACTTC
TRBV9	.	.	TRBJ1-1	CASSPRGFDTEAFF	TGTGCCAGCAGCCCGCGAGGGTTTGACACTGAAGCTTTCTTT
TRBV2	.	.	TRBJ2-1	CASTVGPGSYNEQFF	TGTGCCAGCACTGTGGGTCCCGGCTCCTACAATGAGCAGTTCTTC
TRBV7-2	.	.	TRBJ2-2	CASSRLGGNTGELFF	TGTGCCAGCAGCCGCTTAGGGGGGAACACCGGGGAGCTGTTTTTT
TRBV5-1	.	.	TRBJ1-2	CASSPGGQPWRGVF	TGCGCCAGCAGCCCTGGTGGTCAGCCCTGGCGTGGGGTCTTC
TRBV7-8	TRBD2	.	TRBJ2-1	CASSLALLNSGRAINEQFF	TGTGCCAGCAGCTTAGCACTCTTAAATAGCGGGAGGGCAATCAATGAGCAGTTCTTC
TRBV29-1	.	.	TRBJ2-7	CSARGRGRGPSYEQYF	TGCAGCGCCCGGGGGCGGGGTAGGGGGCCCTCCTACGAGCAGTACTTC
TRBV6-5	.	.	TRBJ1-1	CASKGAMNTEAFF	TGTGCCAGCAAAGGGGCCATGAACACTGAAGCTTTCTTT
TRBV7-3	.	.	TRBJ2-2	CASSFRQALTGELFF	TGTGCCAGCAGCTTCAGACAGGCCCTCACCGGGGAGCTGTTTTTT
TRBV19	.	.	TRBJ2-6	CASSTQGGLLSGANVLTF	TGTGCCAGTAGTACCCAGGGTGGCCTCCTCTCTGGGGCCAACGTCCTGACTTTC
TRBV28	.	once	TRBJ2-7	CASSSPGPYEQYF	TGTGCCAGCAGTTCCCCCGGGCCGTACGAGCAGTACTTC
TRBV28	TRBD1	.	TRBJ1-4	CASSVTNRGEKLFF	TGTGCCAGCAGTGTAACCAACAGGGGTGAAAAACTGTTTTTT
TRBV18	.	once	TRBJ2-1	CASSPANRVGNEQFF	TGTGCCAGCTCACCAGCGAACAGGGTTGGGAATGAGCAGTTCTTC
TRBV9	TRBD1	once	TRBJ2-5	CASSLGTEETQYF	TGTGCCAGCAGCCTAGGGACAGAAGAGACCCAGTACTTC
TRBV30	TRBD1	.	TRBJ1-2	CAWSVGTGGGGYTF	TGTGCCTGGAGTGTTGGGACAGGGGGCGGAGGCTACACCTTC
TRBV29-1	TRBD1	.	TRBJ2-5	CSVTGGSETQYF	TGCAGCGTTACAGGGGGATCAGAGACCCAGTACTTC
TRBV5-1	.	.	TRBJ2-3	CASSRVAGADTQYF	TGCGCCAGCAGTAGGGTAGCTGGAGCAGATACGCAGTATTTT
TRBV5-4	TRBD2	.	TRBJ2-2	CASSPPGRGATGELFF	TGTGCCAGCAGCCCACCCGGGAGGGGGGCTACCGGGGAGCTGTTTTTT
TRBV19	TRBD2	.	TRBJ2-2	CASSLLAGGPTGELFF	TGTGCCAGTAGTCTACTAGCGGGAGGGCCCACCGGGGAGCTGTTTTTT
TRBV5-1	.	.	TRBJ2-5	CASSSLPYPQETQYF	TGCGCCAGCAGCTCGCTCCCATACCCCCAAGAGACCCAGTACTTC
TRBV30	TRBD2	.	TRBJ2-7	CAWRRGLGEGRYEQYF	TGTGCCTGGAGACGGGGGTTGGGGGAGGGACGCTACGAGCAGTACTTC
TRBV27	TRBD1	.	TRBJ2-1	CASRDRDEQFF	TGTGCCAGCAGAGACAGGGATGAGCAGTTCTTC
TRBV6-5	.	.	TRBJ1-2	CASSYKGNGYTF	TGTGCCAGCAGTTACAAAGGAAATGGCTACACCTTC